Included here is one T cell receptor (beta chain) sequence, with context. The ends lost 2 bases at V and 3 bases at J; junction bases unmatched: 9. The CDR3 runs 17 residues. In germline, CDR1 is SEHNR, CDR2 FQNEAQ (reference sequence). The repertoire was sequenced with immunoSEQ multiplex PCR; TCRdb's copy has only in-frame clones and lacks some. This sample has 150,000 to 200,000 clones; about 88% occur once, and the top ten carry over 2.5%. This record comes from a study of cytotoxic CD8 clonotypes in ibrutinib-treated CLL. The V gene is TRBV7-9, the J gene TRBJ2-3, with TRBD2 matching 9 bases. The source material was PBMCs, sampled at disease progression, from a patient treated with ibrutinib. This TCR was sampled from a human donor with chronic lymphocytic leukemia. The CDR3 nucleotides read TGTGCCAGCAGCTTAACCCTCGGCGGGAGGGGTACAGATACGCAGTATTTT. Protein sequence: CASSLTLGGRGTDTQYF.